These T cell receptor beta chains were read from a single sample in a study of CD8 T cells in Susac syndrome. Each CDR3 protein is one row after TCRdb ran MiXCR on the immunoSEQ multiplex PCR reads. This table holds about 140,000 distinct CDR3 sequences, more than 85% found once. The sequenced material came from CD4+ T cells from PBMCs. Receptors originate from a human donor with Susac syndrome. Both conserved end residues are part of each CDR3. Each record gives: J gene, D gene, clone size, V gene, CDR3 DNA, CDR3 protein. A D gene is named only where the DNA matches it firmly. Rows give clone size only sometimes, using once, few, many, or a class for an expanded clone.

>TRBJ1-2|.|.|TRBV30
TGTGCCTGGTCAAGGAACTATGGCTACACCTTC
CAWSRNYGYTF
>TRBJ2-6|.|.|TRBV9
TGTGCCAGCAGCGTCGAGGGTACGACCAACGTCCTGACTTTC
CASSVEGTTNVLTF
>TRBJ2-5|TRBD2|.|TRBV30
TGTGCCTGGGGTCCGGGAGGAAGGGAGACCCAGTACTTC
CAWGPGGRETQYF
>TRBJ2-5|.|.|TRBV28
TGTGCCAGCATGTGGCAGGGCGTGGAGACCCAGTACTTC
CASMWQGVETQYF
>TRBJ2-1|TRBD2|.|TRBV19
TGTGCCAGTAGTATCGTTCTAGCGGCGATCGATGAGCAGTTCTTC
CASSIVLAAIDEQFF
>TRBJ2-6|.|.|TRBV4-1
TGCGCCAGCAGCCCGAGGGGGGGTGGGGCCAACGTCCTGACTTTC
CASSPRGGGANVLTF
>TRBJ1-1|.|.|TRBV28
TGTGCCAGCAGTATACAGGGCGGCGGCACTGAAGCTTTCTTT
CASSIQGGGTEAFF
>TRBJ2-2|.|.|TRBV12-3/TRBV12-4
TGTGCCAGCACTTATCCGACTCGCACCGGGGAGCTGTTTTTT
CASTYPTRTGELFF
>TRBJ2-2|.|.|TRBV7-3
TGTGCCAGCAGCTTACAACAGTCGAACACCGGGGAGCTGTTTTTT
CASSLQQSNTGELFF
>TRBJ1-2|.|.|TRBV18
TGTGCCAGCTCACCACTACAGGACCCTAGGCGATACTATGGCTACACCTTC
CASSPLQDPRRYYGYTF
>TRBJ2-5|TRBD2|.|TRBV9
TGTGCCAGCAGCGCCGGGACTAGTGGGGGGGAGACCCAGTACTTC
CASSAGTSGGETQYF
>TRBJ2-1|TRBD2|.|TRBV5-4
TGTGCCAGCAGCTTGGGTTCTAGCGGTGCTGCCTACAATGAGCAGTTCTTC
CASSLGSSGAAYNEQFF
>TRBJ2-3|.|.|TRBV4-2
TGTGCCAGCAGCCAAGATCCGATGAGGGTGGGACACACAGATACGCAGTATTTT
CASSQDPMRVGHTDTQYF
>TRBJ2-2|TRBD2|.|TRBV30
TGTGCCTGGAGAGGACTAGCGGAGGGTCACACCGGGGAGCTGTTTTTT
CAWRGLAEGHTGELFF
>TRBJ2-5|.|once|TRBV2
TGTGCCACGGGGAGAAGGGAAGAGACCCAGTACTTC
CATGRREETQYF
>TRBJ2-7|TRBD2|.|TRBV12-3/TRBV12-4
TGTGCCAGCCACGGGAGGGGGGTAGGAGAGCAGTACTTC
CASHGRGVGEQYF
>TRBJ2-2|.|.|TRBV29-1
TGCAGCGTTGAGGCCGCGTCCGGGGAGCTGTTTTTT
CSVEAASGELFF
>TRBJ2-7|TRBD1|.|TRBV28
TGTGCCAGCAGTTTAGGGACAGTCCACTCCTACGAGCAGTACTTC
CASSLGTVHSYEQYF
>TRBJ1-5|.|.|TRBV2
TGTGCCAGCAGTGAATTATCCAATCAGCCCCAGCATTTT
CASSELSNQPQHF
>TRBJ1-1|.|.|TRBV30
TGTGCCTGGAGGCTGGGGTTCCAGGAAGCTTTCTTT
CAWRLGFQEAFF
>TRBJ2-1|.|.|TRBV27
TGTGCCAGCACCCCCTCTAACTCCCCTCCCAGGCACTACAATGAGCAGTTCTTC
CASTPSNSPPRHYNEQFF
>TRBJ2-2|.|once|TRBV4-2
TGTGCCAGCAGCCCACCAGAAGTTGAGAACGGGGAGCTGTTTTTT
CASSPPEVENGELFF
>TRBJ1-4|.|.|TRBV29-1
TGCAGCGTTGAGGGTGAAAAACTGTTTTTT
CSVEGEKLFF
>TRBJ1-4|.|.|TRBV3-1
TGTGCCAGCAGCCAAGATCCCGGGACTAATGAAAAACTGTTTTTT
CASSQDPGTNEKLFF
>TRBJ2-2|.|.|TRBV30
TGTGCCTGGGCACAAAAGGGTATCACCGGGGAGCTGTTTTTT
CAWAQKGITGELFF
>TRBJ2-2|TRBD1|.|TRBV5-4
TGTGCCAGCAGCCAACCCTACAGGGGCCGGGGCGGGGAGCTGTTTTTT
CASSQPYRGRGGELFF
>TRBJ1-1|.|.|TRBV7-2
TGTGCCAGCACATTGGACAGTAGAATAGCGAACACTGAAGCTTTCTTT
CASTLDSRIANTEAFF
>TRBJ1-1|.|.|TRBV7-9
TGTGCCAGCAGCTTCGCAAGTGAAGCTTTCTTT
CASSFASEAFF
>TRBJ2-5|.|.|TRBV20-1
TGCAGTGCTAGCCACGGGCGAGAGACCCAGTACTTC
CSASHGRETQYF
>TRBJ2-2|.|.|TRBV5-6
TGTGCCAGCAGCTTGCTCCAGGGTCGTAACACCGGGGAGCTGTTTTTT
CASSLLQGRNTGELFF
>TRBJ1-1|.|.|TRBV20-1
TGCAGTGCTAGCCGGGCTCCGGGAGCTTTCTTT
CSASRAPGAFF
>TRBJ1-3|.|.|TRBV7-9
TGTGCCAGCAGCTTAGTTAAGGCAGCCGTCTCTGGAAACACCATATATTTT
CASSLVKAAVSGNTIYF
>TRBJ1-2|TRBD1|.|TRBV30
TGTGCCTGGATCCACAGGGGCACTAACTATGGCTACACCTTC
CAWIHRGTNYGYTF
>TRBJ2-1|.|.|TRBV20-1
TGCAGTGCCCCCAATTGGGGCCGTAAGGATGAGCAGTTCTTC
CSAPNWGRKDEQFF
>TRBJ2-3|.|.|TRBV18
TGTGCCAGCTCACCAGATGGGACTCGCTCGGATACGCAGTATTTT
CASSPDGTRSDTQYF
>TRBJ2-1|.|.|TRBV7-9
TGTGCCAGCAGAGGGGGGTGGGAAGCTAACAATGAGCAGTTCTTC
CASRGGWEANNEQFF
>TRBJ2-5|.|.|TRBV7-2
TGTGCCAGCAGCTTAAGAGAGGTCGGGGGCTCAAAGACCCAGTACTTC
CASSLREVGGSKTQYF
>TRBJ1-5|.|.|TRBV6-6
TGTGCCAGCAGTCCCGACAGGATGCAGCCCCAGCATTTT
CASSPDRMQPQHF
>TRBJ2-7|TRBD1|.|TRBV20-1
TGCAGTGCTAGTAACAGGGGCAACTACGAGCAGTACTTC
CSASNRGNYEQYF
>TRBJ2-2|.|.|TRBV12-3/TRBV12-4
TGTGCCAGCAGTTTAGTTAGGGAGCTGTTTTTT
CASSLVRELFF
>TRBJ2-7|.|.|TRBV30
TGTGCCTGGACCATAGACAGGTACTCCTACGAGCAGTACTTC
CAWTIDRYSYEQYF